This passage covers 16 T cell receptor beta chains from one sample sequenced in a study of T cell repertoires in cytomegalovirus infection. TCRdb analysed the reads with MiXCR anew, one entry per CDR3 protein. The sample carries some 400,000 distinct CDR3 sequences, approximately 30% recorded once. Source material: PBMCs. The origin of the receptors is a human donor in good health (CMV status not recorded). Some clones in this sample may be carry-over from other donors' samples.

In this sample, this clonotype turned up a few times. CDR3 protein: CSVAELAPGELFF. DNA of the CDR3: TGCAGCGTTGCAGAACTAGCTCCCGGGGAGCTGTTTTTT. The chain uses TRBV29-1 and TRBJ2-2; maybe TRBD2 (6 bases). This CDR3 is built from 13 residues. With 4 bases removed from V and 6 bases from J, the gap between germline ends came to 12 bases. Germline V gives CDR1 SQVTM, CDR2 ANQGSEA.

This clonotype showed up just a few times. The V gene is TRBV6-2 or TRBV6-3, the J gene TRBJ1-1; 7 bases fit TRBD1. Germline V gene data show CDR1 as MNHEY and CDR2 as SVGEGT. The CDR3 runs to 14 residues. V shed 6 bases, J shed 5 bases, and the junction held 9 bases outside the gene matches. As DNA, the CDR3 is TGTGCCAGCAGCTCCCGACAGGGCAGGACTGAAGCTTTCTTT. Amino acids: CASSSRQGRTEAFF.

This clonotype was seen a single time. This CDR3 reads CASSIKGGLGNEQFF. Written as DNA, the CDR3 is TGTGCCAGCAGCATTAAGGGGGGGTTAGGCAATGAGCAGTTCTTC. This chain links TRBV13 with TRBJ2-1, with D perhaps matching TRBD2 (7 bases). In germline, CDR1 is PRHDT, CDR2 FYEKMQ (reference sequence). V was clipped by 5 bases and J by 6 bases, with 17 bases between them. This CDR3 has 15 residues.

This clonotype was counted between two and nine times. CDR3 loop: CASSLQAPGVPDTQYF. The DNA of the CDR3 is TGTGCCAGCAGTTTACAAGCGCCCGGGGTCCCAGATACGCAGTATTTT. V gene TRBV28 combines with J gene TRBJ2-3, with D tentatively TRBD2 (5 bases). V lost 2 bases to trimming and J lost 4 bases, with 16 bases between them. CDR1 and CDR2 from the germline V gene are MDHEN and SYDVKM. This CDR3 is 16 amino acids long.

A few counts support this clonotype. The chain recombines TRBV12-5 with TRBJ2-2; weak D call: TRBD1 (7 bases). The V end was cut by 3 bases, the J end by 2 bases, with 22 bases between. The CDR3 totals 19 residues. Germline V gene sequence: CDR1 LGHNT, CDR2 FRNRAP. The CDR3 sequence: CASGFFVDRTGLNTGELFF. The CDR3 DNA sequence: TGTGCTAGTGGTTTTTTCGTGGACAGGACCGGACTAAACACCGGGGAGCTGTTTTTT.

This clonotype has just a few counts. CDR3 amino acids: CASSLDWGKWEQYF. The CDR3 nucleotides are TGTGCCAGCAGCTTAGATTGGGGGAAGTGGGAGCAGTACTTC. The gene calls are TRBV7-2 and TRBJ2-7; D is possibly TRBD1 or TRBD2 (5 bases each). Trimming pared 1 base from V and 7 bases from J, leaving 14 bases between. Germline loops: CDR1 SGHTA, CDR2 FQGNSA. This CDR3 has 14 residues.

This clonotype was counted between two and nine times. V and J are TRBV6-4 and TRBJ1-2, with 9 bases matching TRBD1. The V gene's germline CDR1 is MRHNA and CDR2 SNTAGT. The CDR3 runs to 15 residues. Unmatched junction bases numbered 18, after V lost 7 bases and J lost 12 bases. CDR3 DNA sequence: TGTGCCAGCACCCTGAACAGGGGGCCTCCCCTTAGTGACACCTTC. Its protein is CASTLNRGPPLSDTF.

This clonotype was counted only a few times. The V call is TRBV6-5, the J call TRBJ1-2; D is possibly TRBD1 (5 bases). This CDR3 has 15 amino acids. V was cut by 2 bases and J by 3 bases, with 13 bases left in between. Germline assignment: CDR1 MNHEY and CDR2 SVGAGI. CDR3 nucleotide sequence: TGTGCCAGCAGTTACGTGCAGGGAGGGGACTATGGCTACACCTTC. Its protein is CASSYVQGGDYGYTF.

This clonotype showed up just a few times. V and J are TRBV5-8 and TRBJ2-6, with 8 bases matching TRBD2. Germline V gives CDR1 SGHTS, CDR2 YDEGEE. J was trimmed by 0 bases and V by 9 bases; bases with no gene match: 8. The CDR3 covers 16 residues. The CDR3: CATAPGGYSGANVLTF. The CDR3 coding sequence is TGTGCCACCGCTCCGGGAGGGTACTCTGGGGCCAACGTCCTGACTTTC.

This clonotype showed up just a few times. V and J are TRBV12-3 or TRBV12-4 and TRBJ1-1; 7 nucleotides agree with TRBD1. This CDR3 contains 12 residues. V shed 6 bases and J 4 bases; nucleotides not matched to a gene: 2. The CDR3 loop is CASSDRVTEAFF. The CDR3 region has the DNA TGTGCCAGCAGCGACAGGGTCACTGAAGCTTTCTTT.

This chain uses TRBV6-6 with TRBJ2-7, with D possibly TRBD1 on 5 matching bases. The length of the CDR3 is 13 residues. From germline, CDR1 is MNHNY and CDR2 SVGAGI (reference sequence). V lost 8 bases and J lost 3, with 14 bases in between. CDR3 residues: CASRKTTVYEQYF. The CDR3, as DNA: TGTGCCAGCCGTAAGACGACAGTCTACGAGCAGTACTTC.

A note on this clonotype: The conserved closing phenylalanine or tryptophan is absent in this CDR3, likely reflecting a read error. This rearrangement joins TRBV6-8 to TRBJ1-1; perhaps TRBD1 as D (6 bases). V lost 5 bases, J lost 7 bases, and 17 bases lay in between. Germline V gives CDR1 MNHGY, CDR2 SAAAGT. CDR3 size: 14 residues. CDR3 in amino acids: CASSEPGTRSEAFL. The DNA for the CDR3 is TGTGCCAGCAGTGAACCCGGGACACGGAGTGAAGCTTTCTTA.

Of note for this clonotype: This may be a read error: a much more frequent sequence differs by one nucleotide. Since no conserved phenylalanine or tryptophan closes the CDR3, a read error is the likely cause. V is TRBV7-2 and J is TRBJ2-7; 15 bases fit TRBD2. CDR1 and CDR2 (germline): SGHTA, FQGNSA. This CDR3 region has 16 residues. V gave up 4 bases and J gave up 5 bases; unmatched junction bases: 6. CDR3 DNA: TGTGCCAGCAGCTGGGGACTAGCGGGGGGTGACGACGAGCAGTACTTG. This codes for CASSWGLAGGDDEQYL.

This clonotype was seen a single time. Here the CDR3 omits its conserved ending phenylalanine or tryptophan, so a read error is the likely source. The limits of the CDR3 on the DNA are not certain, so only TCRdb's listed CDR3 is given. This chain connects TRBV3-2 to TRBJ1-1. TRBV3-2 is noted as a pseudogene. 13 amino acids form the CDR3, both terminal residues included. The CDR3 spells CASSHEGDTEAFC.

About this clonotype: Being one base from a much bigger clone, this may be a read error. The chain is built from TRBV6-2 or TRBV6-3 and TRBJ2-5; D gene ambiguous. This CDR3 is 13 amino acids long. From germline, CDR1 is MNHEY and CDR2 SVGEGT. CDR3 protein: CASTEVGLETHYF. The CDR3 region has the DNA TGTGCCAGCACCGAGGTGGGGTTGGAGACCCATTACTTC.

A note on this clonotype: Its ends do not fully match the called genes, so a read error is possible. The genes are TRBV7-9 and TRBJ1-6, with D possibly being TRBD1 (5 bases). Looked up from germline, CDR1 is SEHNR and CDR2 is FQNEAQ (reference sequence). The CDR3 sequence is 15 residues long. The CDR3 DNA reads TGTGCCAGCAGCCCCTCCGCGGGGGTGAACTCACCCCTCTACTTT. Amino acid sequence: CASSPSAGVNSPLYF. Combining the CDR3 with reference TRBV7-9 and TRBJ1-6 gives the whole variable domain DTGVSQNPRHKITKRGQNVTFRCDPISEHNRLYWYRQTLGQGPEFLTYFQNEAQLEKSRLLSDRFSAERPKGSFSTLEIQRTEQGDSAMYLCASSPSAGVNSPLYFGNGTRLTVT.